What follows are 28 T cell receptor beta chains derived from one specimen sequenced in a study of blood T cell repertoires in COVID-19. Produced via immunoSEQ multiplex PCR; TCRdb's table is partial and in-frame only. The table has 55,000 to 80,000 clones, around 80% seen once. Input material: peripheral blood. The source of these receptors is a human donor in a cohort sampled during active COVID-19.

This chain links TRBV5-6 with TRBJ1-2; tentative D call: TRBD1 (6 bases). CDR3 length: 15 residues. V lost 2 bases, J lost 0 bases, and 11 bases lay in between. Germline V lookup: CDR1 SGHDT, CDR2 YYEEEE. CDR3 nucleotide sequence: TGTGCCAGCAGCTTCTGGACAGTATCTAACTATGGCTACACCTTC. It yields the protein CASSFWTVSNYGYTF.

The V call is TRBV7-9, the J call TRBJ2-3, with 11 bases fitting TRBD2. Unmatched junction bases numbered 4, after V lost 5 bases and J lost 0 bases. The CDR3 covers 16 residues. The germline V gene has CDR1 SEHNR and CDR2 FQNEAQ (reference sequence). CDR3: CASSPGTSGSTDTQYF. The CDR3 nucleotides read TGTGCCAGCAGCCCCGGGACTAGCGGTAGCACAGATACGCAGTATTTT.

The chain combines TRBV6-6 with TRBJ2-7, with D tentatively TRBD1 (5 bases). Trimming left V 2 bases short and J 5 bases short, with 19 bases between. This CDR3 is 16 amino acids long. The V gene's germline CDR1 is MNHNY and CDR2 SVGAGI (reference sequence). CDR3 loop: CASSYGVLAGINEQYF. The CDR3 DNA reads as TGTGCCAGCAGTTACGGGGTCTTGGCAGGGATAAACGAGCAGTACTTC.

The V gene is TRBV19, the J gene TRBJ2-3; 8 bases are a match to TRBD2. V lost 4 bases and J lost 2; bases outside the gene matches: 5. The germline V gene encodes CDR1 LNHDA and CDR2 SQIVND (reference sequence). There are 15 residues in the CDR3. The chain's CDR3 is CASSTGTRNTDTQYF. In DNA, the CDR3 is TGTGCCAGTAGTACCGGGACTAGAAACACAGATACGCAGTATTTT.

The rearrangement uses TRBV2 and TRBJ1-6, with D unclear. The germline V gene encodes CDR1 SNHLY and CDR2 FYNNEI. CDR3 length equals 14 residues. V lost 4 bases and J 1 base, leaving 5 bases between the germline ends. CDR3 protein: CASSVSSYNSPLHF. The CDR3, as DNA: TGTGCCAGCAGTGTGAGTTCCTATAATTCACCCCTCCACTTT. The full variable domain, its missing parts supplied by reference TRBV2 and TRBJ1-6, is EPEVTQTPSHQVTQMGQEVILRCVPISNHLYFYWYRQILGQKVEFLVSFYNNEISEKSEIFDDQFSVERPDGSNFTLKIRSTKLEDSAMYFCASSVSSYNSPLHFGNGTRLTVT.

V and J are TRBV6-6 and TRBJ1-1, with TRBD1 identical over 9 bases. The ends lost 4 bases at V and 3 bases at J; junction bases unmatched: 6. The CDR3 extends over 15 amino acids. Looked up from germline, CDR1 is MNHNY and CDR2 is SVGAGI (reference sequence). The DNA for the CDR3 is TGTGCCAGCAGTTTACAGGGGGCACGGGACACTGAAGCTTTCTTT. It is translated as CASSLQGARDTEAFF.

The V call is TRBV10-3, the J call TRBJ1-2, with D perhaps matching TRBD1 (5 bases). Trimming stripped 0 bases from V and 1 base from J, with 9 bases between. Per germline, CDR1 ENHRY and CDR2 SYGVKD. The CDR3 length is 15 residues. CDR3 amino acids: CAISESAGYNYGYTF. The DNA for the CDR3 is TGTGCCATCAGTGAGTCCGCAGGGTATAACTATGGCTACACCTTC.

The chain links TRBV6-2 or TRBV6-3 to TRBJ2-1; the match to TRBD2 covers 13 bases. There are 15 residues in the CDR3. Germline values: CDR1 MNHEY, CDR2 SVGEGT. The ends lost 4 bases at V and 7 bases at J; junction bases unmatched: 4. The CDR3, as DNA: TGTGCCAGCAGTTGGACGACTAGCGGGGGGAATGAGCAGTTCTTC. Its translation is CASSWTTSGGNEQFF.

At least ten counts were recorded for this clone. This chain links TRBV12-5 with TRBJ1-3, with TRBD1 as a possible D gene (5 bases). V dropped 0 bases and J dropped 0 bases, with 18 bases sitting between them. The germline V gene encodes CDR1 LGHNT and CDR2 FRNRAP. This CDR3 has 19 amino acids. The CDR3 region is CASGLVQGVGALSGNTIYF. CDR3 DNA sequence: TGTGCTAGTGGTTTGGTACAAGGGGTTGGCGCTCTCTCTGGAAACACCATATATTTT.

The V call is TRBV4-2, the J call TRBJ2-1, with 14 bases lining up with TRBD2. V lost 0 bases, J lost 0 bases, and 7 bases stayed unmatched. This CDR3 comprises 20 residues. The germline V gene has CDR1 LGHNA and CDR2 YNFKEQ. CDR3 DNA sequence: TGTGCCAGCAGCCAAGATCGAGGACTAGCGGGGGGCTCCTCCTACAATGAGCAGTTCTTC. Encoded protein: CASSQDRGLAGGSSYNEQFF.

The CDR3 reads CASSGQASALKLFF. The CDR3 DNA is TGTGCCAGTAGTGGACAGGCGTCGGCGTTAAAACTGTTTTTT. V is TRBV19 and J is TRBJ1-4, with 7 bases identical to TRBD1. This CDR3 contains 14 residues. CDR1 and CDR2 from the germline V gene are LNHDA and SQIVND (reference sequence). The junction had 10 bases not matched to a gene; V was cut back by 5 bases and J by 10 bases.

The table lists this clone with a few counts. J is TRBJ1-2 and V is TRBV3-1 (or the pseudogene TRBV3-2), with TRBD1 matching over 9 bases. The V gene end was trimmed by 3 bases and the J gene end by 5 bases; junction bases not matched to a gene: 7. Germline CDR1 is LGHDT and CDR2 is YNNKEL (reference sequence). CDR3 length equals 15 residues. CDR3 in amino acids: CASSHNRGRGYGYTF. The CDR3, as DNA: TGTGCCAGCAGCCATAACAGGGGGCGCGGATATGGCTACACCTTC.

The chain is built from TRBV19 and TRBJ2-6; 11 bases agree with TRBD1. CDR1 and CDR2 from the germline V gene are LNHDA and SQIVND (reference sequence). This CDR3 is 17 amino acids long. V lost 8 bases, J lost 4 bases, and 10 bases stayed unmatched. CDR3: CASGRTGGAVGANVLTF. The DNA for the CDR3 is TGTGCCAGTGGAAGGACAGGGGGCGCAGTAGGGGCCAACGTCCTGACTTTC.

This clone was detected a few times. The chain employs TRBV3-1 (or the pseudogene TRBV3-2) and TRBJ2-1; TRBD1 matches 11 bases. Germline V gives CDR1 LGHDT, CDR2 YNNKEL (reference sequence). The CDR3 sequence is 17 residues long. The junction had 12 bases not matched to a gene; V was cut back by 4 bases and J by 7 bases. CDR3 region: CASSPGGDRGSLNEQFF. CDR3 nucleotide sequence: TGTGCCAGCAGCCCCGGAGGGGACAGGGGGAGTTTAAATGAGCAGTTCTTC.

The rearrangement joins TRBV5-1 to TRBJ2-1; possibly TRBD1 for D (6 bases). Germline CDR1 reads SGHRS; CDR2 reads YFSETQ. The ends were cut back, 1 base at V and 3 bases at J, with 20 bases in the middle. The CDR3 sequence is 18 residues long. In DNA form, the CDR3 reads TGCGCCAGCAGCTTGCAAGAGGTCAGGGGCCGACTCTACAATGAGCAGTTCTTC. Its translation: CASSLQEVRGRLYNEQFF.

This clone was found a few times. This chain uses TRBV2 with TRBJ2-5; tentatively, D is TRBD1 (5 bases). The CDR3 has 13 residues. The germline V gene has CDR1 SNHLY and CDR2 FYNNEI. V was clipped by 1 base and J by 3 bases, with 6 bases between them. CDR3: CASSEVREETQYF. CDR3 bases: TGTGCCAGCAGTGAAGTCAGGGAAGAGACCCAGTACTTC. Full variable domain (remainder filled in from reference TRBV2 and TRBJ2-5): EPEVTQTPSHQVTQMGQEVILRCVPISNHLYFYWYRQILGQKVEFLVSFYNNEISEKSEIFDDQFSVERPDGSNFTLKIRSTKLEDSAMYFCASSEVREETQYFGPGTRLLVL.

The V gene is TRBV4-3, the J gene TRBJ2-1; no definite D call. The CDR3 is 13 residues long. Germline values: CDR1 LGHNA, CDR2 YSLEER. V gave up 0 bases and J gave up 4 bases, with 4 bases separating them. The CDR3, as DNA: TGCGCCAGCAGCCAAGACCAGTACAATGAGCAGTTCTTC. This encodes CASSQDQYNEQFF.

Only a few counts were recorded for this clone. The V gene is TRBV6-4, the J gene TRBJ1-1; a possible D gene is TRBD1 (5 bases). The CDR3 length is 13 residues. The germline V and J ends were trimmed by 4 bases and 5 bases, with 11 bases remaining between them. Germline V gene sequence: CDR1 MRHNA, CDR2 SNTAGT. The chain's CDR3 is CASSGQSGTEAFF. The CDR3 nucleotides read TGTGCCAGCAGTGGACAGTCCGGGACTGAAGCTTTCTTT.

The J gene is TRBJ1-4, the V gene TRBV5-1, with D tentatively TRBD1 (5 bases). This CDR3 contains 17 residues. Looked up from germline, CDR1 is SGHRS and CDR2 is YFSETQ. The germline V and J ends were trimmed by 0 bases and 3 bases, with 15 bases remaining between them. The CDR3 sequence: CASSLAGQGLANEKLFF. The CDR3 DNA sequence: TGCGCCAGCAGCTTGGCGGGCCAGGGTTTAGCTAATGAAAAACTGTTTTTT.

The genes are TRBV10-3 and TRBJ2-3; 11 bases agree with TRBD2. V lost 5 bases and J lost 2; bases outside the gene matches: 6. CDR1 is ENHRY, CDR2 SYGVKD, per germline. This CDR3 spans 16 amino acids. CDR3 DNA sequence: TGTGCCATCAGTTCTAGCGGGGGGAACCCCACAGATACGCAGTATTTT. This gives the protein CAISSSGGNPTDTQYF.

V is TRBV7-8 and J is TRBJ2-2; 13 bases fit TRBD2. J gave up 8 bases and V 7 bases, and 13 bases lay outside the gene matches. The length of the CDR3 is 17 residues. Germline V gives CDR1 SGHVS, CDR2 FQNEAQ. The CDR3 reads CASTPAAGTSGVGELFF. Here the CDR3 DNA reads TGTGCCAGCACCCCGGCCGCAGGGACTAGCGGGGTTGGGGAGCTGTTTTTT.

The genes are TRBV5-1 and TRBJ1-1; 10 positions match TRBD1. The trim removed 3 bases at V and 4 bases at J, leaving 12 bases unmatched. CDR1 is SGHRS, CDR2 YFSETQ, per germline. This CDR3 is 17 amino acids long. This chain's CDR3 is CASSSRTGGSSGTEAFF. In nucleotides, the CDR3 is TGCGCCAGCAGCTCGAGGACAGGGGGTAGCTCGGGCACTGAAGCTTTCTTT.

This chain uses TRBV4-3 with TRBJ1-3; 10 bases map to TRBD1. CDR1 is LGHNA and CDR2 is YSLEER in the germline V gene. The V gene end was trimmed by 4 bases and the J gene end by 4 bases; junction bases not matched to a gene: 7. The CDR3 is 16 amino acids. The CDR3 DNA reads TGCGCCAGCAGCCCAACCCGACAGGGGGCGGGAAACACCATATATTTT. Its protein product is CASSPTRQGAGNTIYF.

The J gene is TRBJ1-5, the V gene TRBV19; possibly TRBD1 for D (5 bases). V was cut by 11 bases and J by 0 bases, with 17 bases left in between. CDR1 LNHDA and CDR2 SQIVND come from the germline V gene (reference sequence). This CDR3 region has 15 residues. CDR3 nucleotides: TGTGCCTCTACCCGGGGGACGAATAGCAATCAGCCCCAGCATTTT. Translated, it gives CASTRGTNSNQPQHF.

V usage is TRBV2 and J usage is TRBJ1-1; D call uncertain. The CDR3 has 13 residues. Germline CDR1 reads SNHLY; CDR2 reads FYNNEI. The V end was cut by 5 bases, the J end by 5 bases, with 12 bases between. CDR3 sequence: CASSSSFGTEAFF. The CDR3 DNA sequence: TGTGCCAGCAGTTCGTCCTTCGGGACTGAAGCTTTCTTT.

This chain joins TRBV15 and TRBJ1-3; the D is unclear. The CDR3 has 18 residues. CDR1 and CDR2 (germline): LNHNV, YYDKDF (reference sequence). V lost 1 base and J lost 4, with 20 bases in between. CDR3 nucleotide sequence: TGTGCCACCAGCAGAGTTGGCCAGACCGGAGAATGGGGAAACACCATATATTTT. Translated: CATSRVGQTGEWGNTIYF.

The table lists this clone with many counts. The chain links TRBV18 to TRBJ1-6; 8 bases are shared with TRBD1. Germline CDR1 and CDR2: KGHSH and LQKENI. Trimming removed 8 bases from V and 7 bases from J; junction bases left unmatched: 4. This CDR3 is 13 amino acids long. For the CDR3, the DNA is TGTGCCAGCACGACAGGGGACAATTCACCCCTCCACTTT. Translated: CASTTGDNSPLHF.

This chain links TRBV18 with TRBJ1-3, with 7 bases aligning to TRBD1. Unmatched junction bases numbered 8, after V lost 6 bases and J lost 0 bases. CDR1 KGHSH and CDR2 LQKENI come from the germline V gene. The CDR3 loop spans 16 amino acids. CDR3 DNA sequence: TGTGCCAGCTCCCGGGACAGAGAGCCCTCTGGAAACACCATATATTTT. The encoded protein is CASSRDREPSGNTIYF.